The 25 T cell receptor beta chains in this list originate from one sample, sequenced in a study of metastatic and nonmetastatic thyroid tumors. TCRdb re-processed the PCR reads through MiXCR. There are approximately 29,000 clones in the sample; 16% occur only once, and approximately 4.4% lies in the top ten. Each patient came to thyroid surgery without any prior treatment (of any kind). Material: blood. Every receptor here comes from a female donor with papillary thyroid cancer or a benign thyroid nodule (not recorded which). Some clones in this sample may be carry-over from other donors' samples.

This clone was counted many times. Other DNA sequences within the sample encode an identical CDR3. The gene calls are TRBV11-3 and TRBJ2-3, with D unclear. This CDR3 region has 13 residues. Looked up from germline, CDR1 is SGHNT and CDR2 is YENEEA. The V gene lost 1 base and the J gene lost 5 bases, with 7 bases spanning the gap. The CDR3 sequence: CASSLGVRDTQYF. CDR3 in DNA: TGTGCCAGCAGCTTAGGGGTGCGAGATACGCAGTATTTT.

There are many counts of this clone. The chain employs TRBV30 and TRBJ2-6; possibly TRBD1 or TRBD2 for D (6 bases each). Trimming cost V 4 bases and J 1 base, with 26 bases left between them. Per the germline V gene, CDR1 is GTSNPN and CDR2 is SVGIG (reference sequence). The CDR3 contains 20 residues. DNA for the CDR3: TGTGCCTGGACTCCAAAGGGGGGAGCCATGGTCTTTTCTGGGGCCAACGTCCTGACTTTC. It is translated as CAWTPKGGAMVFSGANVLTF.

This clone qualifies as medium-sized. This chain links TRBV6-1 with TRBJ2-1; the D gene is possibly TRBD2 (5 bases). The germline V gene encodes CDR1 MNHNS and CDR2 SASEGT. Trimming pared 4 bases from V and 6 bases from J, leaving 13 bases between. The CDR3 is made up of 14 amino acids. This CDR3 is CASSAGKIANEQFF. The CDR3 DNA reads TGTGCCAGCAGTGCCGGGAAAATCGCCAATGAGCAGTTCTTC.

With regard to this clone: A much larger clonotype is one base distant, so this may be a read error. The chain uses TRBV9 and TRBJ2-3; D possibly corresponds to TRBD2 (6 bases). Trimming took 0 bases from V and 5 from J, leaving 13 bases between them. The CDR3 has 15 residues. Germline CDR1 SGDLS, CDR2 YYNGEE. The CDR3 region has the DNA TGTGCCAGCAGCGTAGGGGAGGCCCGGGTAGATACGCAGTATTTT. Its translation is CASSVGEARVDTQYF. The entire variable domain, with the rest obtained from reference TRBV9 and TRBJ2-3, is as follows: DSGVTQTPKHLITATGQRVTLRCSPRSGDLSVYWYQQSLDQGLQFLIQYYNGEERAKGNILERFSAQQFPDLHSELNLSSLELGDSALYFCASSVGEARVDTQYFGPGTRLTVL.

This clone was detected only a few times. J is TRBJ2-5 and V is TRBV6-1; possibly TRBD2 for D (5 bases). Germline lookup yields CDR1 MNHNS and CDR2 SASEGT. The CDR3 has 18 amino acids. Trimming took 3 bases from V and 3 from J, leaving 23 bases between them. CDR3 loop: CASSDANSLSGRKETQYF. DNA for the CDR3: TGTGCCAGCAGTGACGCAAACAGTCTATCGGGAAGAAAAGAGACCCAGTACTTC.

By frequency in the sample, this clone is medium-sized (0.01 to 0.1%). The V gene is TRBV28, the J gene TRBJ2-7; weak D call: TRBD1 (6 bases). Trimming pared 3 bases from V and 2 bases from J, leaving 8 bases between. Looked up from germline, CDR1 is MDHEN and CDR2 is SYDVKM. CDR3 length equals 13 residues. The CDR3 DNA reads TGTGCCAGCAGTTTTGACAGGCCCTACGAGCAGTACTTC. It encodes CASSFDRPYEQYF.

This clone was found many times. The chain uses TRBV19 and TRBJ2-5; D not certain. V lost 5 bases to trimming and J lost 5 bases, with 12 bases between them. Germline V gene data show CDR1 as LNHDA and CDR2 as SQIVND (reference sequence). The CDR3 contains 13 residues. CDR3 amino acids: CASSSVGLETQYF. In DNA form, the CDR3 reads TGTGCCAGTAGTTCGGTGGGCCTCGAGACCCAGTACTTC. Supplemented by reference TRBV19 and TRBJ2-5, the full variable domain reads DGGITQSPKYLFRKEGQNVTLSCEQNLNHDAMYWYRQDPGQGLRLIYYSQIVNDFQKGDIAEGYSVSREKKESFPLTVTSAQKNPTAFYLCASSSVGLETQYFGPGTRLLVL.

This clone came up many times. V usage is TRBV9 and J usage is TRBJ1-1, with TRBD1 matching over 9 bases. Unmatched junction bases numbered 7, after V lost 2 bases and J lost 5 bases. The CDR3 consists of 15 residues. Germline loops: CDR1 SGDLS, CDR2 YYNGEE. DNA of the CDR3: TGTGCCAGCAGCGTCACTTCGACAGGGGGGACTGAAGCTTTCTTT. Protein sequence: CASSVTSTGGTEAFF. Looking up the rest from reference TRBV9 and TRBJ1-1 gives the full variable domain: DSGVTQTPKHLITATGQRVTLRCSPRSGDLSVYWYQQSLDQGLQFLIQYYNGEERAKGNILERFSAQQFPDLHSELNLSSLELGDSALYFCASSVTSTGGTEAFFGQGTRLTVV.

In its sample, this clone ranks as medium-sized. The rearrangement links TRBV5-1 to TRBJ2-7; D gene unclear. Germline V gene data show CDR1 as SGHRS and CDR2 as YFSETQ. The CDR3 consists of 14 residues. The germline V and J ends were trimmed by 1 base and 1 base, with 9 bases remaining between them. CDR3 in amino acids: CASSLMMTSYEQYF. CDR3 nucleotide sequence: TGCGCCAGCAGCTTGATGATGACGTCCTACGAGCAGTACTTC.

Many counts were recorded for this clone. This rearrangement joins TRBV7-9 to TRBJ2-2; tentatively, D is TRBD1 (5 bases). This CDR3 comprises 15 residues. V lost 1 base to trimming and J lost 4 bases, with 10 bases between them. Germline CDR1 reads SEHNR; CDR2 reads FQNEAQ (reference sequence). The CDR3 here is CASSLVDSSTGELFF. The CDR3 DNA reads TGTGCCAGCAGCTTAGTAGACAGCTCCACCGGGGAGCTGTTTTTT.

Ten or more counts support this clone. This chain links TRBV7-9 with TRBJ1-2; TRBD1 agrees at 7 bases. The V gene's germline CDR1 is SEHNR and CDR2 FQNEAQ (reference sequence). This CDR3 has 15 amino acids. V shed 2 bases and J 8 bases; nucleotides not matched to a gene: 11. The CDR3 nucleotides are TGTGCCAGCAGCTTAAAACCGGACAGGCCAGGGGGCTACACCTTC. Its protein is CASSLKPDRPGGYTF.

The table lists this clone with many counts. Possible read error: a much larger clone is one base away. The chain joins TRBV13 to TRBJ2-7, with TRBD2 identical over 11 bases. With V trimmed by 5 bases and J by 6 bases, 9 bases remained unmatched. CDR3 size: 15 residues. The germline V gene encodes CDR1 PRHDT and CDR2 FYEKMQ (reference sequence). CDR3 bases: TGTGCCAGCAGCCCCCACACTAGCGGGGGTTGCGAGCAGTACTTC. Its translation: CASSPHTSGGCEQYF. Using reference TRBV13 and TRBJ2-7 for the parts outside the CDR3, the full variable domain is AAGVIQSPRHLIKEKRETATLKCYPIPRHDTVYWYQQGPGQDPQFLISFYEKMQSDKGSIPDRFSAQQFSDYHSELNMSSLELGDSALYFCASSPHTSGGCEQYFGPGTRLTVT.

In its sample, this clone ranks as medium-sized. This chain connects TRBV5-1 to TRBJ2-7; D may be TRBD2 (6 bases). Trimming removed 0 bases at V and 5 bases at J, with 15 bases between. Germline assignment: CDR1 SGHRS and CDR2 YFSETQ. This CDR3 comprises 15 residues. CDR3 sequence (DNA): TGCGCCAGCAGCTTGGTCTCCCAGGGAGGAGACGAGCAGTACTTC. Translating gives CASSLVSQGGDEQYF.

This clone has ten or more counts. As DNA, the CDR3 is TGTGCCAGCAGCCATTCCACGGGGGGGGCAACTGGAAACACCATATATTTT. Its protein is CASSHSTGGATGNTIYF. The chain combines TRBV3-1 with TRBJ1-3; D is possibly TRBD1 (6 bases). The germline V and J ends were trimmed by 3 bases and 2 bases, with 17 bases remaining between them. Germline V gene sequence: CDR1 LGHDT, CDR2 YNNKEL (reference sequence). The CDR3 is 17 amino acids.

This clone was counted ten times or more. The chain joins TRBV5-1 to TRBJ2-2; tentative D call: TRBD2 (6 bases). CDR1 is SGHRS and CDR2 is YFSETQ in the germline V gene. The length of the CDR3 is 14 residues. Trimming took off 0 bases at V and 5 bases at J, with 8 bases between the two ends. The DNA for the CDR3 is TGCGCCAGCAGCTTGGCAGGGAGGACCGGGGAGCTGTTTTTT. Translated: CASSLAGRTGELFF.

This clone was detected many times. The chain is built from TRBV7-3 and TRBJ2-1; no clear D gene. Germline CDR1 reads SGHTA; CDR2 reads FQGTGA. The CDR3 is made up of 13 amino acids. V was shortened by 4 bases and J by 6 bases, with 10 bases between the two germline ends. CDR3 in amino acids: CASSYVFSNEQFF. The CDR3 bases are TGTGCCAGCAGCTACGTATTTTCCAATGAGCAGTTCTTC.

Concerning this clone itself: The junction shows a germline mismatch at one end, possibly a read error. The chain carries TRBV7-9 and TRBJ2-7; D gene uncertain. Germline V lookup: CDR1 SEHNR, CDR2 FQNEAQ (reference sequence). The CDR3 has 14 amino acids. This CDR3 reads CASSFPAVSYEQYF. DNA for the CDR3: TGCGCCAGCAGCTTTCCCGCCGTTTCCTACGAGCAGTACTTC.

This chain links TRBV20-1 with TRBJ1-1, with 7 bases that match TRBD1. Germline V gene sequence: CDR1 DFQATT, CDR2 SNEGSKA (reference sequence). The CDR3 runs 14 residues. V lost 6 bases, J lost 0 bases, and 7 bases stayed unmatched. This CDR3 reads CSANTGTVNTEAFF. The CDR3 coding sequence is TGCAGTGCCAATACCGGGACAGTGAACACTGAAGCTTTCTTT.

This clone has ten or more counts. The chain combines TRBV24-1 with TRBJ1-5, with unresolved D. V lost 4 bases to trimming and J lost 9 bases, with 12 bases between them. CDR3 length equals 13 residues. CDR1 KGHDR and CDR2 SFDVKD come from the germline V gene. The CDR3 bases are TGTGCCACCAGTGAAGAAGGTTGGGGGCCCCAGCATTTT. It yields the protein CATSEEGWGPQHF.

V and J are TRBV6-1 and TRBJ2-3, with D unresolved. The V gene lost 6 bases and the J gene lost 6 bases, with 13 bases spanning the gap. The CDR3 length is 13 residues. CDR1 is MNHNS and CDR2 is SASEGT in the germline V gene. The CDR3 protein is CASRCATPDTQYF. The CDR3 DNA is TGTGCCAGCAGGTGCGCAACACCCGATACGCAGTATTTT.

The rearrangement joins TRBV7-2 to TRBJ1-2; TRBD1 matches 8 bases. Per the germline V gene, CDR1 is SGHTA and CDR2 is FQGNSA. The CDR3 extends over 14 amino acids. V was pared by 6 bases and J by 4 bases, with 7 bases of the junction left unmatched. The DNA of the CDR3 is TGTGCCAGCAGGAAAGGGACAGGCAGCTATGGCTACACCTTC. Protein sequence: CASRKGTGSYGYTF.

In this sample, this clone turned up many times. J is TRBJ2-1 and V is TRBV19; possibly TRBD1 for D (7 bases). The V gene's germline CDR1 is LNHDA and CDR2 SQIVND (reference sequence). The CDR3 is 18 residues long. The V end lost 4 bases, the J end lost 0 bases, and 19 bases lay between the germline ends. The chain's CDR3 is CASSKDPQGGRSYNEQFF. The CDR3 DNA reads as TGTGCCAGTAGTAAAGACCCCCAGGGGGGCCGCTCCTACAATGAGCAGTTCTTC.

There are a few counts of this clone. Other DNA sequences within the sample encode an identical CDR3. This chain connects TRBV6-6 to TRBJ1-6; tentatively, D is TRBD1 (5 bases). The V gene's germline CDR1 is MNHNY and CDR2 SVGAGI (reference sequence). V was trimmed by 3 bases and J by 8 bases, leaving 17 bases between them. The CDR3 has 16 amino acids. This CDR3 is CASSYGLPKGHSPLHF. The CDR3 DNA reads as TGTGCCAGCAGTTATGGTCTCCCTAAGGGGCATTCACCCCTCCACTTT.

There are many counts of this clone. The chain links TRBV24-1 to TRBJ2-1; D not resolved. CDR3 length equals 19 residues. V gave up 4 bases and J gave up 2 bases, with 23 bases separating them. Germline values: CDR1 KGHDR, CDR2 SFDVKD. The CDR3 DNA reads TGTGCCACCAGTGACAACAGAGGTCGTGGGTACGCCGCCTACAATGAGCAGTTCTTC. Translation gives CATSDNRGRGYAAYNEQFF.

This clone qualifies as medium-sized. The rearrangement uses TRBV10-1 and TRBJ2-1; TRBD2 aligns across 9 bases. The germline gives CDR1 WNHNN, CDR2 SYGVQD (reference sequence). The junction had 5 bases not matched to a gene; V was cut back by 5 bases and J by 6 bases. The CDR3 runs 14 residues. Written as DNA, the CDR3 is TGCGCCAGCAGTCCTAGCGGGGAGGTCAATGAGCAGTTCTTC. Its protein product is CASSPSGEVNEQFF.